The clone carrying this T cell receptor beta chain was seen only once. Participants' own reports of clinical history determined their cohort assignment. This entry comes from a study of blood T cell repertoires in COVID-19. Study overall: The cDNA or gDNA used as material had been derived from T cells, B-cell-depleted T cells, or PBMCs.

As originally analysed: Scientists estimated how many nucleated cells there were by amplifying reference gene primers. Libraries were prepared by immunoSEQ multiplex PCR; TCRdb keeps only in-frame clonotypes and omits some of them. The V and J calls and the clone size are those of that table, but D and trimming were determined from the DNA. This table has fewer than 250,000 clones, around 90% appearing once. The CDR3 runs to 16 residues. Per the germline V gene, CDR1 is MDHEN and CDR2 is SYDVKM. With V trimmed by 5 bases and J by 8 bases, 12 bases remained unmatched. The specimen was PBMCs or T cells enriched from blood (not recorded which). V and J are TRBV28 and TRBJ1-4, with 9 bases matching TRBD1. This sequence originates from a woman between 45 and 60 years old with acute COVID-19. The DNA of the CDR3 is TGTGCCAGCAGTCCCCGTGGGACAGGGAGTAGAGAAAAACTGTTTTTT. Protein: CASSPRGTGSREKLFF.